This T cell receptor (beta chain) derives from a study of blood T cell repertoires in COVID-19 (dated by TCRdb to 2020 to 2022). About the full investigation: Samples covering the acute and convalescent phases of COVID-19 were provided by collaborators in the United States, Italy and Spain. The material from the prospective study consisted of cDNA or gDNA derived from T cells, B-cell-depleted T cells, or PBMCs. A freely available public database, intended as a resource for researchers studying the immune response to SARS-CoV-2, is where the repertoires were released. The dataset comprised deeply sampled blood TCRbeta repertoires from subjects exposed to, actively infected with, or recovered from COVID-19. Where available, HLA class I and class II types were obtained from metadata supplied by the sample provider rather than from assay-based typing. A de-identified subject ID, COVID-19 status, age in years and sex were almost always included in the sample metadata. Samples were obtained from the ongoing ImmuneRACE study (first 160 participants) and from roughly 1,300 subjects provided by 6 global collaborators.

The immunoSEQ Assay, a bias-controlled multiplex PCR, was used to amplify TCRbeta CDR3 regions from genomic DNA. Turning to the authors' computational methods: The number of nucleated cells in each sample was estimated from the amplification of reference gene primers within the assay. To quantify the absolute abundance of each unique TCRbeta CDR3 rearrangement, sequence reads were collapsed and filtered. For each sample, productive Simpson clonality was calculated as the square root of Simpson's diversity index across productive rearrangements. Drawn from immuneACCESS, this table holds only the in-frame rearrangements with V and J called that TCRdb kept. Clones are partly lost; checked studies trace under half to an unresolved V gene and leave the rest unexplained. The D gene and trimming were derived from the DNA, and the V and J assignments and clone size from that table. Across this sample there are fewer than 350,000 clones, with 87% seen only once. In total, the top ten clones hold about 5.5% of the sample.

Via the germline V gene, CDR1 is SGDLS and CDR2 YYNGEE. V loses 0 bases at its end and J loses 8 bases; junction bases beyond the gene matches: 16. The CDR3, cysteine through phenylalanine, is 18 amino acids long. Of the read, only the CDR3 DNA is kept; its 54 bases are in frame from base 1. Participants in the prospective study were aged about 18 to 90 years, lived in some 24 United States geographic areas, and enrolled through a virtual design. In the prospective study, cohorts were assigned on the basis of participant-reported clinical history obtained from a screening survey and a study questionnaire. For ImmuneRACE Cohort 3, a participant was defined as recovered based on two consecutive negative NP/OP PCR tests, clearance by a healthcare professional, or resolution of symptoms. Mobile phlebotomists in the prospective study collected whole blood, serum and a nasopharyngeal or oropharyngeal swab from every participant. Over a roughly 2-month period, participants in the prospective study had the option of providing additional blood draws and questionnaires. Before DNA extraction, blood samples from the prospective study were shipped at room temperature or frozen.

Concerning this clone: Its specific antigen is unknown. No base-level quality is on record; no much larger clone is a single base apart.

Broad study findings and their caveats: How much clinical and demographic metadata was included differed by source and by participant, and the metadata was provided uncurated.

Recombination linked TRBV9 to TRBJ2-2; 7 central nucleotides agree with TRBD2. Sample: PBMCs or T cells enriched from blood (not recorded which). The sequence was collected from a woman in her 40s who had recovered from COVID-19. The DNA reads TGTGCCAGCAGCGTAGGGCTAGCGGAGGCACCGGGGCTGGGGGAGCTGTTTTTT. Its coded protein is CASSVGLAEAPGLGELFF.